The 5 T cell receptor beta chains in this list originate from one sample, sequenced in a study of T cell responses to AZD1222 COVID-19 vaccine. Measured with immunoSEQ multiplex PCR; TCRdb has only the in-frame clones, and not every one. The sample shows 95,000 to 150,000 clones, 80% to 95% of them seen only once. The sample was peripheral blood, taken on day 0 of AZD1222 vaccination. The origin of the receptors is an adult in good health.

In its sample, this clone was seen a few times. The rearrangement uses TRBV11-3 and TRBJ2-2; no clear D. Germline CDR1 SGHNT, CDR2 YENEEA. Trimming stripped 3 bases from V and 0 bases from J, with 5 bases between. The CDR3 covers 14 residues. CDR3 loop: CASSFAANTGELFF. The CDR3 nucleotides are TGTGCCAGCAGCTTCGCGGCGAACACCGGGGAGCTGTTTTTT.

In its sample, this clone was seen once. The chain recombines TRBV5-1 with TRBJ1-1; perhaps TRBD1 as D (5 bases). V lost 4 bases to trimming and J lost 10 bases, with 17 bases between them. Germline loops: CDR1 SGHRS, CDR2 YFSETQ. The CDR3 is 13 residues long. CDR3 sequence: CASSQEDKGLAFF. The DNA for the CDR3 is TGCGCCAGCAGCCAGGAGGACAAAGGTTTAGCTTTCTTT.

This chain links TRBV5-6 with TRBJ2-7, with D uncertain. The V and J ends lost 1 base and 4 bases respectively, with 3 bases between them. Germline V gives CDR1 SGHDT, CDR2 YYEEEE. This CDR3 contains 11 residues. This chain's CDR3 is CASSLFYEQYF. In DNA form, the CDR3 reads TGTGCCAGCAGCTTGTTTTACGAGCAGTACTTC.

Only one count was recorded for this clone. This chain connects TRBV4-2 to TRBJ1-4; D remains unclear. Trimming pared 5 bases from V and 3 bases from J, leaving 13 bases between. This CDR3 has 15 amino acids. Germline lookup yields CDR1 LGHNA and CDR2 YNFKEQ. In nucleotides, the CDR3 is TGTGCCAGCAGCACTTGGGAGGGATCTAATGAAAAACTGTTTTTT. This translates into CASSTWEGSNEKLFF.

This chain joins TRBV9 and TRBJ2-2, with 11 nucleotides matching TRBD2. V was clipped by 1 base and J by 3 bases; unmatched bases: 5. From germline, CDR1 is SGDLS and CDR2 YYNGEE. The CDR3 sequence is 17 residues long. CDR3 loop: CASSVPIAGGDTGELFF. CDR3 sequence (DNA): TGTGCCAGCAGCGTACCTATAGCGGGAGGGGACACCGGGGAGCTGTTTTTT.